What follows describes a single T cell receptor beta chain. Its target is unknown. The germline gives CDR1 MGHRA, CDR2 YSYEKL. Losses at the gene ends were 2 bases for V and 10 bases for J; bases not matched to a gene: 6. This CDR3 contains 15 residues. The data stem from a study of T cell responses to AZD1222 COVID-19 vaccine. TCRdb's copy holds only in-frame clones and misses some; the assay was immunoSEQ multiplex PCR. This sample has around 100,000 clones, with more than 75% found just once. Study-level points and caveats: Reports indicate that nearly half of spike-specific TCRs are directed at unmutated variant regions.

The sample in question was peripheral blood, obtained on day 0 of MenACWY control vaccination. This clonotype originated in an adult in good health. V is TRBV4-1 and J is TRBJ1-6; TRBD1 agrees at 9 bases. The CDR3 coding sequence is TGCGCCAGCAGCCAAAGGACAGGGGTGCGGTCACCCCTCCACTTT. It specifies CASSQRTGVRSPLHF.